This note documents a single TCR beta chain sequence. Per germline, CDR1 DFQATT and CDR2 SNEGSKA (reference sequence). The CDR3 totals 18 residues. The junction had 12 bases not matched to a gene; V was cut back by 0 bases and J by 1 base. The data originate from a study of CD8 T cells in Susac syndrome. Random hexamers served to reverse transcribe roughly 0.45 to 1 ug RNA. TCRdb analysed the immunoSEQ multiplex PCR reads with MiXCR anew, one entry per CDR3 protein. The sample includes about 200,000 distinct CDR3 sequences, 91% of them seen just once. Specimen: CD4+ T cells from PBMCs. The V call is TRBV20-1, the J call TRBJ2-3, with 8 bases that match TRBD1. The sequence was collected from a human donor with Susac syndrome. CDR3 in DNA: TGCAGTGCTAGAGATGCCCTCAGGGGGCAGGGCCGCACAGATACGCAGTATTTT. This codes for CSARDALRGQGRTDTQYF.